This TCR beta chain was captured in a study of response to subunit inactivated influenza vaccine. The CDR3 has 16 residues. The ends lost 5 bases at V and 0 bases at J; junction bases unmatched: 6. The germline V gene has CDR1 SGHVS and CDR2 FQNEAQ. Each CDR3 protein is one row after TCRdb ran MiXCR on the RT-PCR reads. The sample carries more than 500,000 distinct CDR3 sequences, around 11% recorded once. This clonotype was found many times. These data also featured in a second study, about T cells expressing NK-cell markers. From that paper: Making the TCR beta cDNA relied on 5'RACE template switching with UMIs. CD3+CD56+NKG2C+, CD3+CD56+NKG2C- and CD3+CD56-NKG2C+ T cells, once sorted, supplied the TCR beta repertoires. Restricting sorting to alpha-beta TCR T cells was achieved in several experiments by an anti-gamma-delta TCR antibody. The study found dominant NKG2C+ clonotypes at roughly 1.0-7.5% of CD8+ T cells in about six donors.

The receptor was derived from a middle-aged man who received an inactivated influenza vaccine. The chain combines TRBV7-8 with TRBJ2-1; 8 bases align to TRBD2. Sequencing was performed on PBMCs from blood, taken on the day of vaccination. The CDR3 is CASSKKRESSYNEQFF. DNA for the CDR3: TGTGCCAGCAGCAAAAAGCGGGAGAGCTCCTACAATGAGCAGTTCTTC.